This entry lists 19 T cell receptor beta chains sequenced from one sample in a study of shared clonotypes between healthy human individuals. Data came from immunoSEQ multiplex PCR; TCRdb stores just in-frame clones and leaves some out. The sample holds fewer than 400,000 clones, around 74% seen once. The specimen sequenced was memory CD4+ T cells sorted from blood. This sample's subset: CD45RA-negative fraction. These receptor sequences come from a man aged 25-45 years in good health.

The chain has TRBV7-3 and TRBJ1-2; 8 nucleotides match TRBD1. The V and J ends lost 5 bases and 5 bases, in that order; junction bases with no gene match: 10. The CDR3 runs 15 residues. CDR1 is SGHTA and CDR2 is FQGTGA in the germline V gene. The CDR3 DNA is TGTGCCAGCAGCCCCGGACAGGGCACTTCATATGGCTACACCTTC. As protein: CASSPGQGTSYGYTF. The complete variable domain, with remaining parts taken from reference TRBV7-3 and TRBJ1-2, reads GAGVSQTPSNKVTEKGKYVELRCDPISGHTALYWYRQSLGQGPEFLIYFQGTGAADDSGLPNDRFFAVRPEGSVSTLKIQRTERGDSAVYLCASSPGQGTSYGYTFGSGTRLTVV.

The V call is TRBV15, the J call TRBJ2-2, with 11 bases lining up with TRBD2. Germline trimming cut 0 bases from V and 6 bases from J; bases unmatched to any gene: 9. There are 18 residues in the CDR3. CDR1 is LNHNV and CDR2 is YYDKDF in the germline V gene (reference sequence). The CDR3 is CATSREGRLAGRAGELFF. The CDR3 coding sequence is TGTGCCACCAGCAGAGAGGGCCGACTAGCGGGAAGAGCCGGGGAGCTGTTTTTT.

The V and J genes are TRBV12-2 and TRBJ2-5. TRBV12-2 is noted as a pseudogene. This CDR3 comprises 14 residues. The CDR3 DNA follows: TGTGCAAGTCGCTTAGCGGAACTTTGGGAGACCCAGTACTTC. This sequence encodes CASRLAELWETQYF.

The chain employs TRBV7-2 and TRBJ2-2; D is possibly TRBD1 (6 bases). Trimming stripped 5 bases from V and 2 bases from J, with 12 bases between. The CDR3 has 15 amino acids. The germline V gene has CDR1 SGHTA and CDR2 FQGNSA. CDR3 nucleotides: TGTGCCAGCAGCAGCGGACAGACAAACACCGGGGAGCTGTTTTTT. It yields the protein CASSSGQTNTGELFF.

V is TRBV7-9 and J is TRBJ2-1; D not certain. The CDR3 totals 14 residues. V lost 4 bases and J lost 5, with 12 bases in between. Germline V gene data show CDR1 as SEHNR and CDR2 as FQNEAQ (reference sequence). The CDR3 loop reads CASSSDRADNEQFF. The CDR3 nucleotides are TGTGCCAGCAGCTCAGATAGGGCCGACAATGAGCAGTTCTTC.

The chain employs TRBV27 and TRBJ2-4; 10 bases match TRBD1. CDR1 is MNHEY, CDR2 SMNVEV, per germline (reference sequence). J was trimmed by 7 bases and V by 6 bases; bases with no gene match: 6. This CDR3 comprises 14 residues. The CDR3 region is CASSLTGQGNIQYF. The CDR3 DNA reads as TGTGCCAGCAGCCTAACGGGACAGGGGAACATTCAGTACTTC.

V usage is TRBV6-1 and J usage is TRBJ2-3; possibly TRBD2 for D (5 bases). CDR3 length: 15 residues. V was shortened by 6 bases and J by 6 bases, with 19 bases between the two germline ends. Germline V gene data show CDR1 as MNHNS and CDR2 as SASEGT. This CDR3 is CASRSGAAAGDTQYF. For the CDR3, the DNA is TGTGCCAGCAGGTCAGGAGCAGCGGCTGGTGATACGCAGTATTTT.

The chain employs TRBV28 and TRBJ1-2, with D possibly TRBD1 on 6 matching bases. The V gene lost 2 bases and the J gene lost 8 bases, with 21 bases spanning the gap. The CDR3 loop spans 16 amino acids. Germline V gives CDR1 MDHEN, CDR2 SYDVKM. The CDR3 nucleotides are TGTGCCAGCAGTTTAAGTGGTTCTGGCAGGGGAGGAGGCTACACCTTC. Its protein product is CASSLSGSGRGGGYTF.

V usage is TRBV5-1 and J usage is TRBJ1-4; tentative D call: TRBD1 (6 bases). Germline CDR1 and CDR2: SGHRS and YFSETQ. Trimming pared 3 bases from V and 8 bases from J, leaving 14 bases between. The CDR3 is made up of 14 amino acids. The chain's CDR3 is CASSYGGGKEKLFF. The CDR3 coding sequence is TGCGCCAGCAGCTACGGGGGCGGTAAGGAAAAACTGTTTTTT.

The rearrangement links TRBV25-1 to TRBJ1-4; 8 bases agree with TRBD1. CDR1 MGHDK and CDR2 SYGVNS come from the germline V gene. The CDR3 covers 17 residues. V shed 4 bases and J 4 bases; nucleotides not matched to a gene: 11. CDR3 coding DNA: TGTGCCAGCAGTGCCTTAGGGGCAGGGGGCCGTAATGAAAAACTGTTTTTT. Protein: CASSALGAGGRNEKLFF.

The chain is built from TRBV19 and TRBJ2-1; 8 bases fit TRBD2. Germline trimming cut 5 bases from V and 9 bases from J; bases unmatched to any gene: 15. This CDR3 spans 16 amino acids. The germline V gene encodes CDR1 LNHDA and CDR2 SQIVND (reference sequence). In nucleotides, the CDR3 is TGTGCCAGTAGTCTCCTCCCAGCGGGAGTCCGGAGTGAGCAGTTCTTC. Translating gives CASSLLPAGVRSEQFF.

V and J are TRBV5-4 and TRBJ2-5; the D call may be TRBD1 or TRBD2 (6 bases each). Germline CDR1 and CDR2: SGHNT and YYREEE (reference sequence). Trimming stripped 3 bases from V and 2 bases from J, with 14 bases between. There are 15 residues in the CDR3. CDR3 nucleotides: TGTGCCAGCAGCTCCCAAGGGGGGACTCAAGAGACCCAGTACTTC. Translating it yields CASSSQGGTQETQYF.

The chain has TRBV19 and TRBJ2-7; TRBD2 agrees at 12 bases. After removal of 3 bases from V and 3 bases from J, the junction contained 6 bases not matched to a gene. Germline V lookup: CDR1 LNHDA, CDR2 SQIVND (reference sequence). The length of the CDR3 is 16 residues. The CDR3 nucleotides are TGTGCCAGTAGTATCCGACTAGCGGGGGATCTCTACGAGCAGTACTTC. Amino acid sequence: CASSIRLAGDLYEQYF.

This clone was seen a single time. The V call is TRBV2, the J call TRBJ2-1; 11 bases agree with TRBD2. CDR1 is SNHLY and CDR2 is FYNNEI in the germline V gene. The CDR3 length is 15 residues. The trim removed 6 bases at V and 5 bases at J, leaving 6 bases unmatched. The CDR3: CASRGGTSGDNEQFF. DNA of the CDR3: TGTGCCAGCAGAGGAGGGACTAGCGGAGACAATGAGCAGTTCTTC.

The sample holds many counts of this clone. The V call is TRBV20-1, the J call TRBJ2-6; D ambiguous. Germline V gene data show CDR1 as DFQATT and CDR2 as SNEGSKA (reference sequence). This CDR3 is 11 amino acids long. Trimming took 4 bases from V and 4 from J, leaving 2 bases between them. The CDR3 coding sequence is TGCAGTGCTATGGGGGCCAACGTCCTGACTTTC. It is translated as CSAMGANVLTF.

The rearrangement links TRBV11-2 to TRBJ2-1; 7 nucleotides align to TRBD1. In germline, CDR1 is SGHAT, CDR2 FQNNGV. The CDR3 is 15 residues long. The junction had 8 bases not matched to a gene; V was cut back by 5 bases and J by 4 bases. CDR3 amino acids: CASSPMGTAYNEQFF. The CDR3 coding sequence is TGTGCCAGCAGCCCTATGGGGACAGCGTACAATGAGCAGTTCTTC.

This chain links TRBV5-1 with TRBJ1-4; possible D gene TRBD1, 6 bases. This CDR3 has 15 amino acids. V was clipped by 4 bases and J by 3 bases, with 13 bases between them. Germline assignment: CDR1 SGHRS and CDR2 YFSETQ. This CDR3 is CASSRARGANEKLFF. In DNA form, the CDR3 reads TGCGCCAGCAGCCGAGCCAGGGGCGCTAATGAAAAACTGTTTTTT.

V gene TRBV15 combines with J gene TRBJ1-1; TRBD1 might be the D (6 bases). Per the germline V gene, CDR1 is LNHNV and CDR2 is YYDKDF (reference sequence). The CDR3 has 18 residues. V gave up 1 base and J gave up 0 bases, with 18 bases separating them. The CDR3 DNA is TGTGCCACCAGCAGAGGGTGGGGCACCGGGGGGCTGAACACTGAAGCTTTCTTT. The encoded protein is CATSRGWGTGGLNTEAFF. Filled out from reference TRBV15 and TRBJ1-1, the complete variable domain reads DAMVIQNPRYQVTQFGKPVTLSCSQTLNHNVMYWYQQKSSQAPKLLFHYYDKDFNNEADTPDNFQSRRPNTSFCFLDIRSPGLGDTAMYLCATSRGWGTGGLNTEAFFGQGTRLTVV.

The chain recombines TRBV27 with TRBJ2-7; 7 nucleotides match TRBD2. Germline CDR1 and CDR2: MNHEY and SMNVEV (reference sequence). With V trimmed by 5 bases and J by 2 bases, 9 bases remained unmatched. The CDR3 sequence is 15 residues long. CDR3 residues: CASSPLSGATYEQYF. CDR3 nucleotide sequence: TGTGCCAGCAGTCCCCTCAGCGGGGCAACCTACGAGCAGTACTTC.